Here is one TCR beta chain with its context. The antigen remains unidentified. These data are taken from a study of T cells expressing NK-cell markers. Study overall: Sequencing covered eight donors, seven HCMV-seropositive and one seronegative. Notes on the study in general: The dominant NKG2C+ clonotypes represented roughly 1.0-7.5% of CD8+ T cells in six donors.

TCRdb reworked the 5' RACE reads into one entry per CDR3 protein, no DNA. In all, the sample yields around 21,000 distinct CDR3 sequences. Sequencing was carried out using blood T cells: a sorted CD56 or NKG2C T cell subset, CD4+ or CD8+ T cells, or bulk PBMC T cells (not recorded which). This receptor was taken from a man aged 18-75 years in good health.

The CDR3: CSAITGGMGSNQPQHF. The chain recombines TRBV20-1 with TRBJ1-5; lacking DNA, the TRBD1 call made by TCRdb goes unchecked. CDR1 is DFQATT, CDR2 SNEGSKA, per germline (reference sequence). The length of the CDR3 is 16 residues.